These 4 T cell receptor beta chains share one sample of origin, sequenced in a study of beta chain features in type 1 diabetes. Expressed TCRB transcripts were sequenced because the isolated RNA had all been reverse transcribed beforehand. Repertoires were generated with immunoSEQ multiplex PCR, while TCRdb's copy carries only in-frame clones and drops some. This table has more than 300,000 clones, under 8.5% appearing once. The sequencing input was central memory CD4+ T cells from blood. The receptors stem from a woman aged 18-30 years in good health.

J is TRBJ2-7 and V is TRBV10-3; no clear D. V gave up 8 bases and J gave up 2 bases, with 16 bases separating them. Germline CDR1 is ENHRY and CDR2 is SYGVKD. This CDR3 is 14 amino acids long. DNA of the CDR3: TGTGCCATCGGCCTAACGGACGGAGCCTACGAGCAGTACTTC. Translating gives CAIGLTDGAYEQYF.

V and J are TRBV6-1 and TRBJ1-1, with 7 bases fitting TRBD1. Germline loops: CDR1 MNHNS, CDR2 SASEGT. This CDR3 contains 15 residues. J lost 3 bases, V lost 5 bases, and 9 bases had no gene match. The CDR3 region has the DNA TGTGCCAGCAGTCCAGGGGGTCGGTCGGACACTGAAGCTTTCTTT. It specifies CASSPGGRSDTEAFF.

This chain uses TRBV19 with TRBJ2-5; 7 positions agree with TRBD2. The junction had 5 bases not matched to a gene; V was cut back by 5 bases and J by 2 bases. Germline values: CDR1 LNHDA, CDR2 SQIVND (reference sequence). This CDR3 has 14 amino acids. The CDR3 DNA is TGTGCCAGTAGTTCCCAGGGAGGGCAAGAGACCCAGTACTTC. It translates to CASSSQGGQETQYF.

The chain recombines TRBV11-2 with TRBJ2-5; 10 nucleotides agree with TRBD2. Looked up from germline, CDR1 is SGHAT and CDR2 is FQNNGV. The CDR3 length is 17 residues. The V and J ends lost 3 bases and 3 bases, in that order; junction bases with no gene match: 10. The CDR3 coding sequence is TGTGCCAGCAGCTTGTACTCGGTAGCGGGAGGTGAAGAGACCCAGTACTTC. As protein: CASSLYSVAGGEETQYF.